Listed here is a single TCR beta chain. The V segment lost 2 bases and the J segment 7 bases; nucleotides outside the gene matches: 12. This CDR3 has 17 residues. Germline CDR1 is SGHNT and CDR2 is YYREEE (reference sequence). Clones were sequenced by immunoSEQ multiplex PCR, and TCRdb holds only the in-frame ones, with some missing. Altogether about 1.1 million clones are present, roughly 77% being singletons, with the ten largest covering about 0.94%. The sample belongs to a study of shared clonotypes between healthy human individuals. The J gene is TRBJ2-1, the V gene TRBV5-4; 10 bases are a match to TRBD2. The sequenced material came from memory CD4+ T cells from PBMCs. Stated subset: CD45RA-negative fraction. The TCR comes from a man aged 18 to 29 in good health. Some clones in this sample may be carry-over from other donors' samples. The CDR3 region has the DNA TGTGCCAGCAGCTTAGGACTAGCGGAGGCCCTTAGGAATGAGCAGTTCTTC. Translated: CASSLGLAEALRNEQFF.